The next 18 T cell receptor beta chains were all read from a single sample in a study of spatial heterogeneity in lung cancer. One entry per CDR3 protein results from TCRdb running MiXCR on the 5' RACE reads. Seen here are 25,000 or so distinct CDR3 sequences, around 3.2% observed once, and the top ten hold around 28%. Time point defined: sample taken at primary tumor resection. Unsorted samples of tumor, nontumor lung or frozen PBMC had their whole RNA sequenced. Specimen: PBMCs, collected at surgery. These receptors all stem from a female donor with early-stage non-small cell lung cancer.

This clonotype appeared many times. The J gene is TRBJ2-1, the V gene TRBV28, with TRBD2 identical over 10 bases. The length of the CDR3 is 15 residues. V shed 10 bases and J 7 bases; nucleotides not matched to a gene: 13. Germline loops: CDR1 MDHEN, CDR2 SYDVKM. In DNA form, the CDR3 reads TGTGCCACGTCAAGGTCTAGCGGGAGTCAGAATGAGCAGTTCTTC. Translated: CATSRSSGSQNEQFF.

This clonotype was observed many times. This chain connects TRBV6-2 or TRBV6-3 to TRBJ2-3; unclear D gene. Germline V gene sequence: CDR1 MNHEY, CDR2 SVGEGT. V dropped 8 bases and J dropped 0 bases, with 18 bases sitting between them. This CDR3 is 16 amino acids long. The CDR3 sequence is CASQTVRASSTDTQYF. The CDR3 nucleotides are TGTGCCAGCCAAACCGTTAGGGCTTCTAGCACAGATACGCAGTATTTT.

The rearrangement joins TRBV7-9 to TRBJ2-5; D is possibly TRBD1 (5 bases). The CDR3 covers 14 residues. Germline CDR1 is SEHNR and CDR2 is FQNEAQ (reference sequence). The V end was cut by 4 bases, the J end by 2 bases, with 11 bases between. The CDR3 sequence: CASSSSDIQETQYF. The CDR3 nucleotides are TGTGCCAGCAGCTCTTCGGACATTCAAGAGACCCAGTACTTC.

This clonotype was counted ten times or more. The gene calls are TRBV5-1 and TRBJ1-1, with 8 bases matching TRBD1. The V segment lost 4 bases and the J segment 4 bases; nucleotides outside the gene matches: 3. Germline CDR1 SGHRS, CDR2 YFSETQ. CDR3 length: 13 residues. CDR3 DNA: TGCGCCAGCAGCCTCGGGACAGGCACTGAAGCTTTCTTT. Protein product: CASSLGTGTEAFF.

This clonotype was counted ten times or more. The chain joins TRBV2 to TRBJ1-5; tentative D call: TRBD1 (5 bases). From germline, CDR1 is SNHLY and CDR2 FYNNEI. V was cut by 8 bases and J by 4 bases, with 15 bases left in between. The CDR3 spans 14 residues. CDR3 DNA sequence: TGTGCCAGCCGTTGGAAGGGGCCGAATCAGCCCCAGCATTTT. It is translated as CASRWKGPNQPQHF.

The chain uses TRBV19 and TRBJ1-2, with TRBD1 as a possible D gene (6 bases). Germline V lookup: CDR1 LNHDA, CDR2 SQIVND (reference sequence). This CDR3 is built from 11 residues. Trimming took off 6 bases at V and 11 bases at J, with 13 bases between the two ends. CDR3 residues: CASSTGRGYTF. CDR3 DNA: TGTGCCAGTAGCACAGGGAGAGGATACACCTTC.

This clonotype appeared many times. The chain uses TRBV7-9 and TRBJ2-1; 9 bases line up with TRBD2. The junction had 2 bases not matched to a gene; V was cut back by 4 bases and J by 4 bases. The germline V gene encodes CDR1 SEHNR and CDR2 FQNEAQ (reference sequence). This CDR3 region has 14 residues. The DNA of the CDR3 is TGTGCCAGCAGCTCTAGCGGGAAGTACAATGAGCAGTTCTTC. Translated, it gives CASSSSGKYNEQFF.

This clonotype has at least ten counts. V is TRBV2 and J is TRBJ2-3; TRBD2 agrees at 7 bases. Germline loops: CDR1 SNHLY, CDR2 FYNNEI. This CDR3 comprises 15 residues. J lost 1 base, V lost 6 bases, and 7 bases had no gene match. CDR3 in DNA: TGTGCCAGCAGGGTACTAGCGACAGGCACAGATACGCAGTATTTT. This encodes CASRVLATGTDTQYF.

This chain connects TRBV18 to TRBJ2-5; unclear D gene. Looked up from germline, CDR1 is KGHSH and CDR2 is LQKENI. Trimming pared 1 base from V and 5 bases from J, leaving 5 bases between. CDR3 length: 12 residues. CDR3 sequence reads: CASSPLSETQYF. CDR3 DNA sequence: TGTGCCAGCTCACCACTCTCCGAGACCCAGTACTTC.

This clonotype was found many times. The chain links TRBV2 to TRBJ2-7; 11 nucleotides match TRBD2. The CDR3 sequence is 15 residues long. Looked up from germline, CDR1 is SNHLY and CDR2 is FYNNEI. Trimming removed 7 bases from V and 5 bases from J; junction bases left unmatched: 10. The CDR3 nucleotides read TGTGCCAGCACAACCTTCGGGACTAGCGGCGACGAGCAGTACTTC. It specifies CASTTFGTSGDEQYF.

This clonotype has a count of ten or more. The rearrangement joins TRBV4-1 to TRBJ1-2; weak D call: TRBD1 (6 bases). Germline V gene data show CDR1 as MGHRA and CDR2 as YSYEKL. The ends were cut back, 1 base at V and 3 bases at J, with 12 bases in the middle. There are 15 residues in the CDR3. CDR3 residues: CASSQVQGRDYGYTF. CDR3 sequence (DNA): TGCGCCAGCAGCCAAGTTCAGGGGAGAGACTATGGCTACACCTTC.

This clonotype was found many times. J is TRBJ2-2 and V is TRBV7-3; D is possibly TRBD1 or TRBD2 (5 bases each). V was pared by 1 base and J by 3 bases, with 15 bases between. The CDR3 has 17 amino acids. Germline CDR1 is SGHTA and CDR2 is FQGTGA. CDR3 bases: TGTGCCAGCAGCTTAAATGCCGGGGCGTGGGACACCGGGGAGCTGTTTTTT. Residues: CASSLNAGAWDTGELFF.

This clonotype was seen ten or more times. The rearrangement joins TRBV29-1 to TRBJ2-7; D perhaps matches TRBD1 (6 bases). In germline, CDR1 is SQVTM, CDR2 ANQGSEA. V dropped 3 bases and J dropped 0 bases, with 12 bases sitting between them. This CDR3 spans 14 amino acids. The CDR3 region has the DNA TGCAGCGTTGACATATCAGGGGACTCCTACGAGCAGTACTTC. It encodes CSVDISGDSYEQYF.

CDR3 protein: CASSIQTSNQPQHF. The CDR3 DNA reads TGTGCCAGTAGTATACAGACGAGCAATCAGCCCCAGCATTTT. The gene calls are TRBV19 and TRBJ1-5, with no clear D. Germline V CDR1 and CDR2: LNHDA, SQIVND (reference sequence). The CDR3 sequence is 14 residues long. Trimming removed 2 bases from V and 1 base from J, with 6 bases in between.

The chain's CDR3 is CASSLNRGLYEKLFF. CDR3 bases: TGTGCCAGCAGTCTAAACAGGGGGTTGTATGAAAAACTGTTTTTT. The V gene is TRBV28, the J gene TRBJ1-4; TRBD1 matches at 8 bases. V dropped 5 bases and J dropped 6; count of bases not matched to a gene: 8. Germline-derived CDR1 and CDR2 are MDHEN and SYDVKM. This CDR3 comprises 15 residues.

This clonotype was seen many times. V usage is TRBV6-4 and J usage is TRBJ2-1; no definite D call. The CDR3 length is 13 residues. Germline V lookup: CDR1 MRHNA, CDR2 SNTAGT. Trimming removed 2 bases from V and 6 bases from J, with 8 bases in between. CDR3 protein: CASSDRALNEQFF. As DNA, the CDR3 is TGTGCCAGCAGTGACCGGGCACTCAATGAGCAGTTCTTC.

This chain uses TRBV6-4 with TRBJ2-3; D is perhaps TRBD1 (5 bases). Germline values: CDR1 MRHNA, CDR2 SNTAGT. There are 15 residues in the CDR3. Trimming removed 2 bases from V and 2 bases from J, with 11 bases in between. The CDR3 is CASSDGQGNTDTQYF. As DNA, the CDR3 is TGTGCCAGCAGTGACGGGCAGGGTAACACAGATACGCAGTATTTT.

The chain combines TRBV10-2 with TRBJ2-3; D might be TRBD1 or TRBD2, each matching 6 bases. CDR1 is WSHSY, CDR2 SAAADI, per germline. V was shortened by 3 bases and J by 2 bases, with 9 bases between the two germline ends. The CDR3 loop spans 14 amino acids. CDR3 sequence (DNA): TGCGCCAGCAGTGAATCGGGGGCCACAGATACGCAGTATTTT. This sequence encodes CASSESGATDTQYF.